What follows is one T cell receptor beta chain and its context. What it binds is not known. This sample was included in a study of identical twins. Study-wide results and caveats: Out-of-frame alpha sequences shared by twins showed excess low generation probability. Insertions were reduced in abundant cord blood beta clonotypes but not in memory repertoires. Twins showed weaker excess sharing in their beta out-of-frame sequences.

Template switching introduced a universal primer site, and the cDNA bore unique molecular identifiers. One entry per CDR3 protein, called by TCRdb with MiXCR from the 5' RACE reads. The sample shows about 490,000 distinct CDR3 sequences, roughly 15% of them seen only once. The CDR3 contains 15 residues. V lost 5 bases to trimming and J lost 5 bases; unmatched junction nucleotides: 7. Germline CDR1 SEHNR, CDR2 FQNEAQ (reference sequence). Another study also made use of these data, one on yellow fever vaccine responses in identical twins.

The specimen sequenced was CD4+ T cells sorted from blood. The chain is built from TRBV7-9 and TRBJ1-1; TRBD1 agrees at 11 bases. The clonotype was recovered from a woman younger than 35 in good health. The CDR3 loop is CASSQRTGGGTEAFF. In DNA form, the CDR3 reads TGTGCCAGCAGCCAGAGGACAGGGGGCGGAACTGAAGCTTTCTTT.